This entry lists 13 T cell receptor beta chains sequenced from one sample in a study of blood T cell repertoires in COVID-19. Using immunoSEQ multiplex PCR, the repertoire was profiled, and TCRdb retains in-frame clones only, with some absent. This sample has fewer than 350,000 clones, with 88% found just once. The sequenced sample consisted of peripheral blood. The source is a man between 18 and 35 years old with active or convalescent COVID-19.

The CDR3 spells CASSVGTASNQPQHF. Here the CDR3 DNA reads TGTGCCAGTAGTGTGGGGACAGCTAGCAATCAGCCCCAGCATTTT. The gene calls are TRBV19 and TRBJ1-5; TRBD1 matches at 7 bases. V shed 5 bases and J 0 bases; nucleotides not matched to a gene: 4. Germline V gene data show CDR1 as LNHDA and CDR2 as SQIVND (reference sequence). This CDR3 has 15 residues.

This clone was detected many times. The rearrangement uses TRBV7-9 and TRBJ2-7; the D is unclear. CDR3 length: 11 residues. The V gene's germline CDR1 is SEHNR and CDR2 FQNEAQ (reference sequence). V was shortened by 2 bases and J by 6 bases, with 5 bases between the two germline ends. The CDR3 is CASSLYSEQYF. The CDR3 DNA sequence: TGTGCCAGCAGCTTATATTCCGAGCAGTACTTC.

The chain has TRBV10-1 and TRBJ1-1, with TRBD1 as a possible D gene (5 bases). The CDR3 is 17 residues long. The germline V and J ends were trimmed by 8 bases and 0 bases, with 22 bases remaining between them. Per germline, CDR1 WNHNN and CDR2 SYGVQD (reference sequence). The CDR3 reads CASPLVGPVMVNTEAFF. CDR3 nucleotides: TGCGCCAGCCCCCTGGTGGGGCCGGTTATGGTGAACACTGAAGCTTTCTTT.

This rearrangement joins TRBV5-6 to TRBJ2-1, with 7 bases matching TRBD2. V shed 2 bases and J 3 bases; nucleotides not matched to a gene: 5. Germline V lookup: CDR1 SGHDT, CDR2 YYEEEE. CDR3 length equals 15 residues. The CDR3 spells CASSFPSGDYNEQFF. Written as DNA, the CDR3 is TGTGCCAGCAGCTTCCCAAGCGGGGACTACAATGAGCAGTTCTTC.

The chain has TRBV9 and TRBJ1-2; no definite D call. The CDR3 runs 14 residues. The germline V and J ends were trimmed by 0 bases and 6 bases, with 12 bases remaining between them. The germline CDR1 and CDR2 sequences are SGDLS and YYNGEE. The chain's CDR3 is CASSVGKVDHGYTF. The CDR3 nucleotides are TGTGCCAGCAGCGTAGGAAAAGTAGATCATGGCTACACCTTC. Based on the CDR3 plus reference TRBV9 and TRBJ1-2, the full variable domain is DSGVTQTPKHLITATGQRVTLRCSPRSGDLSVYWYQQSLDQGLQFLIQYYNGEERAKGNILERFSAQQFPDLHSELNLSSLELGDSALYFCASSVGKVDHGYTFGSGTRLTVV.

The rearrangement joins TRBV19 to TRBJ2-5; 9 bases fit TRBD2. The J segment lost 1 base and the V segment lost 6 bases, leaving 6 bases of the junction unmatched. The germline V gene has CDR1 LNHDA and CDR2 SQIVND (reference sequence). The CDR3 contains 15 residues. The CDR3 coding sequence is TGTGCCAGTAGATATAGCGGGGGACGCCAAGAGACCCAGTACTTC. Protein sequence: CASRYSGGRQETQYF.

This clone has only one observation. This chain joins TRBV9 and TRBJ1-2; D is uncertain. Germline CDR1 reads SGDLS; CDR2 reads YYNGEE. Trimming removed 0 bases from V and 3 bases from J, with 3 bases in between. The CDR3 contains 12 residues. CDR3 DNA sequence: TGTGCCAGCAGCGTAGCCGACTATGGCTACACCTTC. As protein: CASSVADYGYTF.

V is TRBV20-1 and J is TRBJ2-1, with 10 bases that match TRBD2. V dropped 3 bases and J dropped 4; count of bases not matched to a gene: 6. The CDR3 has 15 amino acids. Per the germline V gene, CDR1 is DFQATT and CDR2 is SNEGSKA (reference sequence). DNA for the CDR3: TGCAGTGCTAGTGTAAGCGGGGGGGAATACAATGAGCAGTTCTTC. This gives the protein CSASVSGGEYNEQFF.

On this clone: Given a much more abundant clone one base away, this may be a read error. The chain recombines TRBV3-1 (or the pseudogene TRBV3-2) with TRBJ1-2; perhaps TRBD1 as D (5 bases). Deletions cut 3 bases from V and 0 bases from J, with 5 bases between. Germline V gene data show CDR1 as LGHDT and CDR2 as YNNKEL (reference sequence). CDR3 length: 13 residues. CDR3: CASSQTANYGYTF. The CDR3 coding sequence is TGTGCCAGCAGCCAGACAGCTAACTATGGCTACACCTTC.

J is TRBJ1-1 and V is TRBV13, with D uncertain. Germline CDR1 and CDR2: PRHDT and FYEKMQ (reference sequence). This CDR3 has 12 residues. Trimming took off 3 bases at V and 11 bases at J, with 13 bases between the two ends. The DNA of the CDR3 is TGTGCCAGCAGCTTCCAACGCCCGGGGGCTTTCTTT. Protein product: CASSFQRPGAFF.

This sequence joins TRBV12-3 or TRBV12-4 and TRBJ1-2, with no clear D. The V end was cut by 5 bases, the J end by 2 bases, with 6 bases between. The CDR3 runs 12 residues. Here the CDR3 DNA reads TGTGCCAGCAGTCCCCCAAACTATGGCTACACCTTC. Protein: CASSPPNYGYTF.

The chain couples TRBV13 to TRBJ2-7; TRBD2 is a possible D gene (6 bases). V was cut by 5 bases and J by 2 bases, with 10 bases left in between. From germline, CDR1 is PRHDT and CDR2 FYEKMQ (reference sequence). The length of the CDR3 is 13 residues. CDR3 sequence (DNA): TGTGCCAGCAGCGCGGGACCGACCTACGAGCAGTACTTC. Protein sequence: CASSAGPTYEQYF.

The chain combines TRBV19 with TRBJ1-5; 9 bases align to TRBD1. Losses at the gene ends were 9 bases for V and 0 bases for J; bases not matched to a gene: 12. The CDR3 has 17 amino acids. Germline V gives CDR1 LNHDA, CDR2 SQIVND (reference sequence). The CDR3 sequence is CASRDRAEYNSNQPQHF. DNA of the CDR3: TGTGCCAGCCGGGACAGGGCCGAATATAATAGCAATCAGCCCCAGCATTTT.